The 19 T cell receptor beta chains listed next were all sequenced from one sample in a study of shared clonotypes between healthy human individuals. The data were produced by immunoSEQ multiplex PCR, yet TCRdb's version contains in-frame clones alone and is incomplete. The data hold about 2 million clones, with just under 95% observed a single time. Naive CD8 cells lacked CD45RO, underwent positive selection for CCR7 and left out terminally differentiated effector memory CD45RA+ cells. The sequenced material came from naive CD8+ T cells sorted from blood. The receptor set was obtained from a man aged 18 to 35 in good health.

J is TRBJ1-6 and V is TRBV7-8; D unresolved. This CDR3 comprises 16 residues. Germline V gives CDR1 SGHVS, CDR2 FQNEAQ. V was pared by 2 bases and J by 0 bases, with 8 bases between. The CDR3 loop is CASSLRVSSYNSPLHF. The CDR3 DNA is TGTGCCAGCAGCTTAAGGGTTAGCTCCTATAATTCACCCCTCCACTTT.

The chain uses TRBV28 and TRBJ1-1; the D gene is possibly TRBD1 (5 bases). Germline V gene sequence: CDR1 MDHEN, CDR2 SYDVKM. The CDR3 runs to 14 residues. Trimming removed 3 bases at V and 4 bases at J, with 12 bases between. The CDR3 loop is CASSFISGTTEAFF. The CDR3 DNA reads TGTGCCAGCAGTTTTATCTCAGGGACCACTGAAGCTTTCTTT.

The chain couples TRBV30 to TRBJ1-5; TRBD1 agrees at 7 bases. CDR1 and CDR2 from the germline V gene are GTSNPN and SVGIG (reference sequence). The CDR3 totals 18 residues. J lost 0 bases, V lost 5 bases, and 16 bases had no gene match. The DNA of the CDR3 is TGTGCCTGGCCCCCTTATTGTCCGGGGACAGATAGCAATCAGCCCCAGCATTTT. It is translated as CAWPPYCPGTDSNQPQHF.

The chain uses TRBV6-1 and TRBJ1-3, with a tentative D call TRBD1 (5 bases). The CDR3 spans 15 residues. V was pared by 4 bases and J by 0 bases, with 10 bases between. Germline CDR1 and CDR2: MNHNS and SASEGT. The CDR3 here is CASSGGESSGNTIYF. The CDR3 DNA follows: TGTGCCAGCAGTGGGGGCGAGAGCTCTGGAAACACCATATATTTT.

The CDR3 loop is CASSPDSNYEQYF. The CDR3 DNA reads TGTGCCAGCTCACCGGACAGCAACTACGAGCAGTACTTC. V and J are TRBV18 and TRBJ2-7; tentative D call: TRBD1 (6 bases). Germline V gene data show CDR1 as KGHSH and CDR2 as LQKENI. The ends were cut back, 3 bases at V and 3 bases at J, with 9 bases in the middle. The CDR3 has 13 amino acids.

The count of this clone is one. Other nucleotide sequences from this sample produce the same CDR3. The genes are TRBV7-9 and TRBJ2-1; no definite D call. V dropped 4 bases and J dropped 5 bases, with 9 bases sitting between them. CDR3 length: 13 residues. Germline V gene data show CDR1 as SEHNR and CDR2 as FQNEAQ (reference sequence). CDR3: CASSSPLDNEQFF. The CDR3 bases are TGTGCCAGCAGCTCTCCCCTGGACAATGAGCAGTTCTTC.

The table lists this clone with a count of one. CDR3 nucleotides: TGTGCCAGCAGTTCCACTTCCATTCGGCAGGTATCCTACGAGCAGTACTTC. As protein: CASSSTSIRQVSYEQYF. This chain connects TRBV28 to TRBJ2-7; no reliable D call. The CDR3 length is 17 residues. Trimming shortened V by 4 bases and J by 1 base, and 20 bases separated the two germline ends. Germline V gene data show CDR1 as MDHEN and CDR2 as SYDVKM.

This sequence joins TRBV28 and TRBJ2-1; 9 bases are shared with TRBD2. V shed 3 bases, J shed 7 bases, and the junction held 10 bases outside the gene matches. The CDR3 is 16 amino acids. CDR1 and CDR2 from the germline V gene are MDHEN and SYDVKM. The CDR3 nucleotides are TGTGCCAGCAGTTTGGCGCTTGGCGGGGGGGGAAATGAGCAGTTCTTC. Translated: CASSLALGGGGNEQFF.

For the CDR3, the DNA is TGTGCCAGAAGCTTAAAAATCATAGACAGGGGGCTTGAAGCTTTCTTT. Translated, it gives CARSLKIIDRGLEAFF. The V gene is TRBV5-3, the J gene TRBJ1-1; 10 bases map to TRBD1. TRBV5-3 is annotated as an ORF whose role is uncertain. Trimming at V came to 2 bases and at J to 7 bases, leaving 11 bases not matched to a gene. There are 16 residues in the CDR3.

This chain links TRBV6-5 with TRBJ2-5, with D tentatively TRBD1 (6 bases). Germline V lookup: CDR1 MNHEY, CDR2 SVGAGI. Trimming shortened V by 1 base and J by 1 base, and 10 bases separated the two germline ends. The CDR3 length is 15 residues. The CDR3 reads CASSYYGGLQETQYF. DNA for the CDR3: TGTGCCAGCAGTTACTATGGGGGCCTCCAAGAGACCCAGTACTTC.

This clone was found once. This chain links TRBV7-2 with TRBJ2-3, with D perhaps being TRBD1 or TRBD2 (5 bases each). V shed 4 bases and J shed 0 bases, with 5 bases lying between them. This CDR3 region has 13 residues. CDR1 and CDR2 from the germline V gene are SGHTA and FQGNSA. The CDR3 region is CASSWDSTDTQYF. The CDR3 nucleotides are TGTGCCAGCAGCTGGGACAGCACAGATACGCAGTATTTT.

The chain combines TRBV7-8 with TRBJ2-7, with 10 bases fitting TRBD2. J was trimmed by 0 bases and V by 5 bases; bases with no gene match: 4. Germline V CDR1 and CDR2: SGHVS, FQNEAQ. The CDR3 totals 15 residues. Here the CDR3 reads CASSELAGPSYEQYF. Written as DNA, the CDR3 is TGTGCCAGCAGCGAACTAGCGGGGCCCTCCTACGAGCAGTACTTC.

The chain is built from TRBV14 and TRBJ2-5; D gene unclear. Germline-derived CDR1 and CDR2 are SGHDN and FVKESK. CDR3 size: 15 residues. Trimming removed 0 bases from V and 0 bases from J, with 8 bases in between. CDR3 region: CASSQDYLNQETQYF. CDR3 in DNA: TGTGCCAGCAGCCAAGACTACCTAAACCAAGAGACCCAGTACTTC. Full variable domain (missing parts from reference TRBV14 and TRBJ2-5): EAGVTQFPSHSVIEKGQTVTLRCDPISGHDNLYWYRRVMGKEIKFLLHFVKESKQDESGMPNNRFLAERTGGTYSTLKVQPAELEDSGVYFCASSQDYLNQETQYFGPGTRLLVL.

The V call is TRBV5-4, the J call TRBJ2-1; a possible D gene is TRBD2 (6 bases). This CDR3 has 13 residues. Germline values: CDR1 SGHNT, CDR2 YYREEE (reference sequence). The germline V and J ends were trimmed by 2 bases and 8 bases, with 11 bases remaining between them. The DNA of the CDR3 is TGTGCCAGCAGCTTTGGAGGGAGGTATGAGCAGTTCTTC. Its translation is CASSFGGRYEQFF. The entire variable domain, with the rest obtained from reference TRBV5-4 and TRBJ2-1, is as follows: ETGVTQSPTHLIKTRGQQVTLRCSSQSGHNTVSWYQQALGQGPQFIFQYYREEENGRGNFPPRFSGLQFPNYSSELNVNALELDDSALYLCASSFGGRYEQFFGPGTRLTVL.

The chain is built from TRBV7-9 and TRBJ2-3; D remains ambiguous. Trimming removed 3 bases from V and 5 bases from J, with 9 bases in between. The CDR3 runs 13 residues. Germline CDR1 and CDR2: SEHNR and FQNEAQ (reference sequence). CDR3 sequence reads: CASSLVLEDTQYF. CDR3 DNA sequence: TGTGCCAGCAGCTTGGTCCTCGAAGATACGCAGTATTTT.

This rearrangement joins TRBV30 to TRBJ2-5, with TRBD2 identical over 7 bases. J lost 4 bases, V lost 0 bases, and 5 bases had no gene match. This CDR3 region has 14 residues. Per the germline V gene, CDR1 is GTSNPN and CDR2 is SVGIG (reference sequence). The CDR3 protein is CAWSVGGGGETQYF. CDR3 nucleotide sequence: TGTGCCTGGAGTGTTGGGGGGGGAGGAGAGACCCAGTACTTC.

The chain has TRBV19 and TRBJ2-5; 8 bases line up with TRBD2. The CDR3 consists of 15 residues. CDR1 is LNHDA, CDR2 SQIVND, per germline (reference sequence). V lost 5 bases to trimming and J lost 3 bases; unmatched junction nucleotides: 8. The CDR3, as DNA: TGTGCCAGTAGTCCTGATCGGGAGGGGAAAGAGACCCAGTACTTC. Translation gives CASSPDREGKETQYF.

This chain joins TRBV28 and TRBJ2-7; D unresolved. Germline loops: CDR1 MDHEN, CDR2 SYDVKM. V was pared by 6 bases and J by 2 bases, with 11 bases between. The CDR3 totals 13 residues. The CDR3 region is CASSPTDTYEQYF. In DNA, the CDR3 is TGTGCCAGCAGCCCGACTGATACCTACGAGCAGTACTTC.

The chain is built from TRBV7-6 and TRBJ2-7, with 7 bases fitting TRBD1. This CDR3 comprises 14 residues. In germline, CDR1 is SGHVS, CDR2 FNYEAQ. Trimming cost V 0 bases and J 2 bases; bases outside gene matches: 1. In nucleotides, the CDR3 is TGTGCCAGCAGCTTAGCTACAGGGGCCTACGAGCAGTACTTC. It is translated as CASSLATGAYEQYF.